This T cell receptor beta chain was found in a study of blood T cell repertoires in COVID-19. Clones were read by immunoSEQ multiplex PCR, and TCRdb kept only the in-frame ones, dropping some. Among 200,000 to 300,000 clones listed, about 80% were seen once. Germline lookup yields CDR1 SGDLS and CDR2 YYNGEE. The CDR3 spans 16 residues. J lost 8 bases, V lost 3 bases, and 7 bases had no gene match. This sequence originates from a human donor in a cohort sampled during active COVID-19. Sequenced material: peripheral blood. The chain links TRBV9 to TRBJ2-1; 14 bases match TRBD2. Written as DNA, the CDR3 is TGTGCCAGCAGCGGTTGGACTAGCGGGAGGTTTTATGAGCAGTTCTTC. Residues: CASSGWTSGRFYEQFF. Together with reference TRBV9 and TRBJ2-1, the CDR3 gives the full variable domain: DSGVTQTPKHLITATGQRVTLRCSPRSGDLSVYWYQQSLDQGLQFLIQYYNGEERAKGNILERFSAQQFPDLHSELNLSSLELGDSALYFCASSGWTSGRFYEQFFGPGTRLTVL.